The 21 T cell receptor beta chains reported below all come from one sample, sequenced in a study of T cell repertoires in cytomegalovirus infection. TCRdb called the reads again in MiXCR, with one record for every CDR3 protein. The sample lists approximately 550,000 distinct CDR3 sequences, 16% occurring once. Sample: CD8+ T cells from PBMCs. These receptors were collected from a human donor in good health (CMV status not recorded). Some clones in this sample may be carry-over from other donors' samples.

This clonotype was found many times. V and J are TRBV2 and TRBJ2-7, with D hard to call. Between the trimmed V and J ends, which lost 6 bases and 4 bases, there was a span of 4 bases. Germline V CDR1 and CDR2: SNHLY, FYNNEI. The CDR3 loop spans 10 amino acids. CDR3 coding DNA: TGTGCCAGCAGGGGATACGAGCAGTACTTC. Its protein is CASRGYEQYF.

This clonotype was detected a few times. The rearrangement uses TRBV27 and TRBJ2-2; possible D gene TRBD2, 6 bases. CDR3 size: 16 residues. The V gene lost 8 bases and the J gene lost 3 bases, with 19 bases spanning the gap. From germline, CDR1 is MNHEY and CDR2 SMNVEV (reference sequence). As DNA, the CDR3 is TGTGCCAGCGGAGTTGGGGGGACCCAATACACCGGGGAGCTGTTTTTT. Translating it yields CASGVGGTQYTGELFF.

This clonotype appeared many times. The rearrangement uses TRBV12-3 or TRBV12-4 and TRBJ1-3, with D unresolved. Trimming cost V 8 bases and J 3 bases, with 2 bases left between them. The CDR3 loop spans 10 amino acids. The CDR3 region has the DNA TGTGCCAGCCTTGGAAACACCATATATTTT. This codes for CASLGNTIYF.

At least ten counts were recorded for this clonotype. J is TRBJ2-7 and V is TRBV6-5; D gene uncertain. CDR1 is MNHEY and CDR2 is SVGAGI in the germline V gene. The CDR3 is 14 amino acids. The V end was cut by 0 bases, the J end by 4 bases, with 10 bases between. This CDR3 is CASSYSQLGYEQYF. CDR3 bases: TGTGCCAGCAGTTACTCGCAGCTCGGGTACGAGCAGTACTTC.

A note on this clonotype: Being one base from a much bigger clone, this may be a read error. The J gene is TRBJ2-2, the V gene TRBV28; weak D call: TRBD2 (6 bases). The germline gives CDR1 MDHEN, CDR2 SYDVKM. The CDR3 has 16 amino acids. The CDR3 DNA is TGTGACAGCAGTTTTCCCTCCGGGACTGGGACCGAGGAGCTGTTTTTT. Translating gives CDSSFPSGTGTEELFF.

The gene calls are TRBV3-1 and TRBJ1-1; possible D gene TRBD1, 5 bases. The CDR3 extends over 13 amino acids. Germline V gene sequence: CDR1 LGHDT, CDR2 YNNKEL (reference sequence). V lost 2 bases, J lost 9 bases, and 13 bases lay in between. In DNA, the CDR3 is TGTGCCAGCAGCCAAAAACCGGGACTCAAAGCTTTCTTT. The encoded protein is CASSQKPGLKAFF.

This clonotype was counted at least ten times. The chain recombines TRBV29-1 with TRBJ1-2; possibly TRBD1 for D (5 bases). Germline-derived CDR1 and CDR2 are SQVTM and ANQGSEA. CDR3 length equals 11 residues. V was clipped by 7 bases and J by 8 bases, with 14 bases between them. The CDR3 nucleotides read TGCAGCGCCCAGGGTTCGAACGGCTACACCTTC. Translated: CSAQGSNGYTF.

The chain joins TRBV29-1 to TRBJ2-2; D unclear. There are 11 residues in the CDR3. Germline V gives CDR1 SQVTM, CDR2 ANQGSEA. V gave up 6 bases and J gave up 7 bases, with 9 bases separating them. The CDR3 protein is CSVILHGELFF. Here the CDR3 DNA reads TGCAGCGTGATACTTCACGGGGAGCTGTTTTTT.

At least ten counts were recorded for this clonotype. The chain employs TRBV7-9 and TRBJ1-1, with D tentatively TRBD1 (6 bases). Trimming removed 3 bases at V and 5 bases at J, with 19 bases between. There are 16 residues in the CDR3. The V gene's germline CDR1 is SEHNR and CDR2 FQNEAQ (reference sequence). The CDR3 sequence: CASSLAGVGPGTEAFF. The CDR3 DNA sequence: TGTGCCAGCAGCTTGGCAGGGGTAGGCCCGGGGACTGAAGCTTTCTTT.

The chain combines TRBV15 with TRBJ1-6; 7 nucleotides agree with TRBD1. This CDR3 comprises 15 residues. Germline CDR1 is LNHNV and CDR2 is YYDKDF (reference sequence). Trimming took 5 bases from V and 6 from J; bases not matched to a gene: 7. This CDR3 reads CATSVTGAANSPLHF. Written as DNA, the CDR3 is TGTGCCACCAGCGTTACAGGGGCTGCTAATTCACCCCTCCACTTT.

This chain joins TRBV27 and TRBJ1-5, with D possibly matching TRBD1 (5 bases). In germline, CDR1 is MNHEY, CDR2 SMNVEV (reference sequence). This CDR3 region has 14 residues. The V gene lost 10 bases and the J gene lost 5 bases, with 18 bases spanning the gap. The CDR3 here is CATRRDGDHQPQHF. In DNA, the CDR3 is TGTGCCACCAGGCGGGATGGGGACCATCAGCCCCAGCATTTT.

This clonotype has at least ten counts. V and J are TRBV6-1 and TRBJ2-7; 7 nucleotides line up with TRBD2. The CDR3 runs 15 residues. The J segment lost 2 bases and the V segment lost 7 bases, leaving 11 bases of the junction unmatched. Germline assignment: CDR1 MNHNS and CDR2 SASEGT. The CDR3 region has the DNA TGTGCCAGCACAAGAACCCGGGACTATCCCTACGAGCAGTACTTC. Translated, it gives CASTRTRDYPYEQYF.

This clonotype was observed at least ten times. At one end, the junction sequence differs from germline, possibly due to a read error. The rearrangement links TRBV28 to TRBJ2-2; D might be TRBD2 (6 bases). The CDR3 sequence is 14 residues long. Per germline, CDR1 MDHEN and CDR2 SYDVKM. This CDR3 is CASNLRGSTGELFF. The CDR3 DNA reads TGTGCCAGCAATTTACGGGGGAGCACCGGGGAGCTGTTTTTT.

This clonotype has ten or more counts. V and J are TRBV20-1 and TRBJ2-7, with 10 nucleotides matching TRBD1. Trimming took 5 bases from V and 3 from J; bases not matched to a gene: 4. Germline V gene sequence: CDR1 DFQATT, CDR2 SNEGSKA (reference sequence). The CDR3 has 13 residues. Here the CDR3 reads CSAPGTGDYEQYF. The DNA for the CDR3 is TGCAGTGCTCCCGGGACAGGGGACTACGAGCAGTACTTC.

The chain carries TRBV6-2 or TRBV6-3 and TRBJ2-5; 7 bases are a match to TRBD2. Losses at the gene ends were 7 bases for V and 4 bases for J; bases not matched to a gene: 9. The CDR3 consists of 14 residues. CDR1 and CDR2 (germline): MNHEY, SVGEGT. The CDR3 protein is CASKRAGVGETQYF. The CDR3 DNA is TGTGCCAGCAAGAGGGCGGGAGTAGGAGAGACCCAGTACTTC.

This clonotype was seen ten or more times. This chain connects TRBV14 to TRBJ1-5; 9 bases align to TRBD1. With 3 bases clipped from V and 1 base from J, the junction kept 10 bases outside the gene matches. Per the germline V gene, CDR1 is SGHDN and CDR2 is FVKESK. The CDR3 length is 18 residues. The CDR3 loop is CASSQIGTQGASNQPQHF. For the CDR3, the DNA is TGTGCCAGCAGCCAGATTGGAACACAGGGGGCGAGCAATCAGCCCCAGCATTTT.

This clonotype was seen repeatedly, ten times or more. The V gene is TRBV6-6, the J gene TRBJ1-1, with a weak D call TRBD1 (6 bases). This CDR3 is built from 14 residues. Germline V gives CDR1 MNHNY, CDR2 SVGAGI (reference sequence). The V gene lost 7 bases and the J gene lost 0 bases, with 12 bases spanning the gap. DNA of the CDR3: TGTGCCAGCAAACCCAGGGGTATGAACACTGAAGCTTTCTTT. It is translated as CASKPRGMNTEAFF.

This clonotype was seen only a few times. The rearrangement uses TRBV5-1 and TRBJ2-1; tentative D call: TRBD1 (5 bases). The CDR3 is made up of 14 amino acids. Germline values: CDR1 SGHRS, CDR2 YFSETQ. Trimming removed 2 bases from V and 9 bases from J, with 15 bases in between. The CDR3 sequence is CASSLGPIGVEQFF. The CDR3 DNA reads as TGCGCCAGCAGCTTAGGACCCATAGGGGTTGAGCAGTTCTTC.

Many counts were recorded for this clonotype. The chain couples TRBV12-3 or TRBV12-4 to TRBJ1-1; TRBD1 agrees at 8 bases. J gave up 1 base and V 5 bases, and 3 bases lay outside the gene matches. There are 14 residues in the CDR3. The CDR3 region is CASSPTGENTEAFF. In DNA form, the CDR3 reads TGTGCCAGCAGTCCGACAGGGGAGAACACTGAAGCTTTCTTT.

The chain couples TRBV19 to TRBJ2-7; the match to TRBD1 covers 7 bases. V trimming: 5 bases; J trimming: 6 bases; junction bases outside the gene matches: 10. The germline gives CDR1 LNHDA, CDR2 SQIVND (reference sequence). The CDR3 has 14 amino acids. The CDR3 loop reads CASSPRDRRLEQYF. The CDR3 DNA follows: TGTGCCAGTAGTCCGAGGGACAGAAGACTCGAGCAGTACTTC.

This clonotype was counted a few times. The genes are TRBV5-6 and TRBJ2-7; 8 bases are shared with TRBD2. The CDR3 is 14 residues long. Unmatched junction bases numbered 8, after V lost 5 bases and J lost 4 bases. CDR1 is SGHDT, CDR2 YYEEEE, per germline. For the CDR3, the DNA is TGTGCCAGCAGTTCGGGGGGGCGGTCTTACGAGCAGTACTTC. This gives the protein CASSSGGRSYEQYF.